The T cell receptor beta chain described here comes from a study of blood T cell repertoires in COVID-19 (dated by TCRdb to 2019 to 2021). With respect to the entire study: Collaborator samples came from the United States, Italy and Spain and covered acute and convalescent phases of COVID-19. The prospective study material was composed of cDNA or gDNA derived from T cells, B-cell-depleted T cells, or PBMCs. The dataset comprised deeply sampled blood TCRbeta repertoires from subjects exposed to, actively infected with, or recovered from COVID-19. The repertoires were made available in a free public database intended to serve as a resource for research on the immune response to SARS-CoV-2. Samples came from the ongoing ImmuneRACE study (first 160 participants) plus 1,254 subjects from 6 global collaborators. Sample metadata almost always included a de-identified subject ID, COVID-19 status, age in years and sex. Where HLA class I and class II types were available, the types were taken from metadata supplied by the sample provider, not from assay-based typing.

Whole blood was collected in K2EDTA tubes by collaborating institutions according to the institutions' own protocols. For TCRbeta analysis, collaborators shipped samples as frozen whole blood, isolated PBMCs, or DNA extracted from either of those sample types. Reading the germline V gene gives CDR1 SGHVS and CDR2 FNYEAQ. Trimming removed 6 bases from V and 0 bases from J, leaving 30 bases between the germline ends. Spanning cysteine to phenylalanine, the CDR3 consists of 21 amino acids. Only the CDR3 DNA is retained, 63 bases long and in frame from the first base. General study outcomes and caveats: How much clinical and demographic metadata was included differed by source and by participant, and the metadata was provided uncurated.

TCRbeta CDR3 regions were amplified from genomic DNA using the immunoSEQ Assay, a bias-controlled multiplex PCR. The authors processed their data as follows. The number of nucleated cells in each sample was estimated from the amplification of reference gene primers within the assay. To quantify the absolute abundance of each unique TCRbeta CDR3 rearrangement, sequence reads were collapsed and filtered. For each sample, productive Simpson clonality was calculated as the square root of Simpson's diversity index across productive rearrangements. TCRdb obtained this table from immuneACCESS and retained in-frame rearrangements with V and J assigned. These tables miss some clones; where compared with another copy, unresolved V genes account for less than half of the shortfall, and the remainder is unexplained. V, J and clone size are those of that table, while D and trimming were read from the DNA. Present in this sample are approximately 170,000 clones, about 80% of which were seen just once. The ten biggest clones cover over 2% of the sample.

In the case of this clone: The clone's antigen remains unknown. The sample holds no much larger clone one base away, and base qualities are not on file.

Specimen: peripheral blood. In this chain, TRBV7-6 is recombined with TRBJ2-1; a weak D assignment points to TRBD2 (6 bases agree). This TCR was recovered from a woman older than 75 with acute or convalescent COVID-19. The nucleotide sequence reads TGTGCCAGCAGACGACCACTTCTAGCGAAGAAAGCACGCCCCTCCTACAATGAGCAGTTCTTC. Its protein is CASRRPLLAKKARPSYNEQFF.